A selection of T cell receptor beta chains follows, all from one sample in a study of vaccination and CD4 T cells after COVID-19. For these receptors, no antigen is known. TCRdb reprocessed the PCR reads via MiXCR and lists one record per CDR3 protein. Here the sample spans 25,000 to 30,000 distinct CDR3 sequences, roughly two fifths being singletons. Material: CD4+ T cells from blood, cultured in vitro, obtained about 7 months after SARS-CoV-2 vaccination. The receptors come from a human donor who had recovered from COVID-19. CDR3s include the opening cysteine and the closing phenylalanine or tryptophan. Fields, in order: D gene, V gene, J gene, clone size, CDR3 protein, CDR3 DNA. D genes are given only for firm matches. Expanded clones get a size class; other rows say once, few or many, or leave the size out.

-,TRBV20-1,TRBJ2-5,-,CSASGRGRETQYF,TGCAGTGCTAGCGGGAGGGGGCGAGAGACCCAGTACTTC
TRBD1,TRBV20-1,TRBJ2-2,-,CSARDTGGNTGELFF,TGCAGTGCTAGAGACACAGGGGGTAACACCGGGGAGCTGTTTTTT
TRBD1,TRBV6-1,TRBJ2-5,few,CASRAPGQQETQYF,TGTGCCAGCAGGGCCCCGGGACAGCAAGAGACCCAGTACTTC
-,TRBV7-6,TRBJ2-2,-,CASSARTAWEAGELFF,TGTGCCAGCAGCGCCAGGACAGCCTGGGAGGCCGGGGAGCTGTTTTTT
-,TRBV7-7,TRBJ2-2,few,CASSPQNTGELFF,TGTGCTAGCAGCCCCCAGAACACCGGGGAGCTGTTTTTT
-,TRBV20-1,TRBJ2-5,-,CSAMTAQETQYF,TGCAGTGCTATGACAGCCCAAGAGACCCAGTACTTC
-,TRBV11-2,TRBJ2-7,few,CASSLVGLPSYEQYF,TGTGCCAGCAGCTTAGTGGGACTCCCCTCCTACGAGCAGTACTTC
TRBD2,TRBV6-5,TRBJ2-5,once,CASSLGGIATLTGTQYF,TGTGCCAGCAGTTTGGGGGGGATAGCGACCCTAACGGGGACCCAGTACTTC
-,TRBV6-2/TRBV6-3,TRBJ2-1,-,CASSFNRGGNEQFF,TGTGCCAGCAGTTTCAACAGGGGGGGGAATGAGCAGTTCTTC
-,TRBV6-1,TRBJ2-7,few,CASSEVGRPPLEQYF,TGTGCCAGCAGTGAAGTCGGACGTCCCCCCCTCGAGCAGTACTTC
-,TRBV20-1,TRBJ1-5,medium-sized,CSARGGVGNQPQHF,TGCAGTGCTAGAGGGGGCGTCGGCAATCAGCCCCAGCATTTT
TRBD1,TRBV20-1,TRBJ1-6,-,CSASSGTGGAVNSPLHF,TGCAGTGCTAGTTCCGGGACAGGGGGCGCGGTGAATTCACCCCTCCACTTT
-,TRBV20-1,TRBJ2-7,few,CSARRDSPYEQYF,TGCAGTGCTAGAAGGGACTCCCCCTACGAGCAGTACTTC
TRBD2,TRBV7-3,TRBJ2-1,few,CASSLRLAEYNEQFF,TGTGCCAGCAGCTTAAGACTAGCGGAATACAATGAGCAGTTCTTC
-,TRBV10-3,TRBJ1-2,-,CAISELGDYGYTF,TGTGCCATCAGTGAACTAGGGGACTATGGCTACACCTTC
-,TRBV7-9,TRBJ1-6,-,CASSLGVNSPLHF,TGTGCCAGCAGCTTGGGGGTAAATTCACCCCTCCACTTT
TRBD2,TRBV7-9,TRBJ2-1,-,CASSPTSGVHNEQFF,TGTGCCAGCAGCCCGACTAGCGGGGTTCACAATGAGCAGTTCTTC
-,TRBV6-1,TRBJ1-2,-,CASIPITANYGYTF,TGTGCCAGCATCCCTATAACAGCTAACTATGGCTACACCTTC
-,TRBV27,TRBJ1-1,-,CASSLKMNTEAFF,TGTGCCAGCAGTTTAAAGATGAACACTGAAGCTTTCTTT
-,TRBV7-2,TRBJ2-5,-,CASSLEGLAKTQYF,TGTGCCAGCAGCTTAGAGGGGCTCGCGAAGACCCAGTACTTC
-,TRBV28,TRBJ2-7,-,CASSFQDEQYF,TGTGCCAGCAGCTTTCAGGACGAGCAGTACTTC
-,TRBV20-1,TRBJ1-5,few,CSARLPSSPSQHF,TGCAGTGCTAGATTGCCCTCGAGTCCAAGCCAGCATTTT
-,TRBV6-1,TRBJ1-6,-,CASSGRGGNSPLHF,TGTGCCAGCAGCGGCAGGGGTGGTAATTCACCCCTCCACTTT
TRBD2,TRBV19,TRBJ2-7,-,CASSIRGLADLYEQYF,TGTGCCAGTAGTATCCGCGGACTAGCGGACCTCTACGAGCAGTACTTC
-,TRBV7-9,TRBJ1-2,once,CASSSFANYGYTF,TGTGCCAGCAGCAGTTTCGCTAACTATGGCTACACCTTC
TRBD1,TRBV20-1,TRBJ2-2,-,CSATDRGFGTGELFF,TGCAGTGCCACGGACAGGGGTTTTGGGACCGGGGAGCTGTTTTTT
TRBD1,TRBV28,TRBJ1-5,-,CASSLSQGWQPQHF,TGTGCCAGCAGTTTATCACAGGGGTGGCAGCCCCAGCATTTT
-,TRBV7-8,TRBJ1-1,-,CASSHPGGTEAFF,TGTGCCAGCAGCCATCCGGGGGGCACTGAAGCTTTCTTT
-,TRBV24-1,TRBJ1-2,-,CATSSPGATYGYTF,TGTGCCACCAGTTCTCCTGGGGCTACCTATGGCTACACCTTC
-,TRBV6-5,TRBJ2-5,-,CASSSPGLAETQYF,TGTGCCAGCAGTTCGCCGGGACTTGCAGAGACCCAGTACTTC
-,TRBV21-1,TRBJ2-1,-,CASRLTGDCNEQFF,TGTGCCAGCAGATTGACAGGGGACTGCAATGAGCAGTTCTTC
TRBD2,TRBV4-2,TRBJ2-7,few,CASSQDPAGPYEQYF,TGTGCCAGCAGCCAAGACCCAGCGGGACCCTACGAGCAGTACTTC
TRBD2,TRBV7-9,TRBJ2-1,-,CASSLGGTSGSYNEQFF,TGTGCCAGCAGCTTAGGGGGGACTAGCGGGAGCTACAATGAGCAGTTCTTC
TRBD1,TRBV4-1,TRBJ2-7,few,CASSQDGTGLPYEQYF,TGCGCCAGCAGCCAAGATGGGACAGGGCTTCCCTACGAGCAGTACTTC
-,TRBV4-3,TRBJ1-6,-,CASSLDSSYNSPLHF,TGCGCCAGCAGCCTAGACAGCTCCTATAATTCACCCCTCCACTTT
TRBD2,TRBV28,TRBJ2-3,-,CASSLFGTSLPGTQYF,TGTGCCAGCAGTTTATTTGGGACTAGCCTTCCTGGGACGCAGTATTTT
TRBD1,TRBV19,TRBJ1-1,few,CASEGQGNTEAFF,TGTGCCAGTGAGGGACAGGGGAACACTGAAGCTTTCTTT